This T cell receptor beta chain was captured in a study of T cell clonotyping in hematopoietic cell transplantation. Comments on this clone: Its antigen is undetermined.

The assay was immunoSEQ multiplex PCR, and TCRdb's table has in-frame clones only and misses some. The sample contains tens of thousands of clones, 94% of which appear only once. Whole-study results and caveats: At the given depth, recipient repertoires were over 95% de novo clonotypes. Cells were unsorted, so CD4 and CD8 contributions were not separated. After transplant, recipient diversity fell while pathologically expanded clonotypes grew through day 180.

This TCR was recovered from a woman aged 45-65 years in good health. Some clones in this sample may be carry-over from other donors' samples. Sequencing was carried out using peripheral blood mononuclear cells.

The chain's CDR3 is CASSEGTGYQPQHF. The CDR3 region has the DNA TGTGCCAGCAGTGAAGGGACAGGTTATCAGCCCCAGCATTTT. The chain combines TRBV25-1 with TRBJ1-5; 8 positions match TRBD1. Germline CDR1 MGHDK, CDR2 SYGVNS. V was pared by 2 bases and J by 5 bases, with 2 bases of the junction left unmatched. The CDR3 is 14 amino acids. The full variable domain, completed using reference TRBV25-1 and TRBJ1-5, is EADIYQTPRYLVIGTGKKITLECSQTMGHDKMYWYQQDPGMELHLIHYSYGVNSTEKGDLSSESTVSRIRTEHFPLTLESARPSHTSQYLCASSEGTGYQPQHFGDGTRLSIL.